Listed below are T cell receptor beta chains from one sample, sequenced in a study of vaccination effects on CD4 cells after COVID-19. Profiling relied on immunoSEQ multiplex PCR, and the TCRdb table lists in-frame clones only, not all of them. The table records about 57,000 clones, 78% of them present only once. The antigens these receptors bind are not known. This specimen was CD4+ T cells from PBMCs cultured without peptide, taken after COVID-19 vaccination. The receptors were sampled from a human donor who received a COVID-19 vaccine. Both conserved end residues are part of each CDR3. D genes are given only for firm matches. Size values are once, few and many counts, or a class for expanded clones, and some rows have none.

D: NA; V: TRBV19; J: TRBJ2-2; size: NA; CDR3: CASSAGQSNTGELFF
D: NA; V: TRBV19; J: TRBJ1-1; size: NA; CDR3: CATKGEGWSEAFF
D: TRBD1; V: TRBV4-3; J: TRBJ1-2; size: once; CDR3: CASGTVGGYTF
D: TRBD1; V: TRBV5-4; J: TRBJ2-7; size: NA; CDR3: CASSPGQGAEQYF
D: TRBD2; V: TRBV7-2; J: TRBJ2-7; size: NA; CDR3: CASSLAGGGGAGEQYF
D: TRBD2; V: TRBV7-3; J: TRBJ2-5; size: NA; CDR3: CASSLTGLAGKETQYF
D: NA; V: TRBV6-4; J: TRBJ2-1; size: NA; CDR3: CASRVGIGNNEQFF
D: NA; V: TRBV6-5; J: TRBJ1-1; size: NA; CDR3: CASSSGTSAFF
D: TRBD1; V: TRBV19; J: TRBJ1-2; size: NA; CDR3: CASNAGTGNFYGYTF
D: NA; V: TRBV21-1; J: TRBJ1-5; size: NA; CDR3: CASSIPQHF
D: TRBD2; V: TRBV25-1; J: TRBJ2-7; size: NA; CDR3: CASAVAGSYEQYF
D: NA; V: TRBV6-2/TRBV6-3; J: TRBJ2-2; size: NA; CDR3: CASSYVRETGELFF
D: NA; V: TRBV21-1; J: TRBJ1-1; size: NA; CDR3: CASSISGTGGVNTEAFF
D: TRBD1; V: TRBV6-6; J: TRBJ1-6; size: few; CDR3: CASSSGQGASPLHF
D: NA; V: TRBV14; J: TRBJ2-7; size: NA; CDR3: CASSQESSPTAFYEQYF
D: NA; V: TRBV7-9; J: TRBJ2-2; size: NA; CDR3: CASTALDTGELFF